This paragraph reports one T cell receptor beta chain. The CDR3 has 17 residues. The V segment lost 1 base and the J segment 0 bases; nucleotides outside the gene matches: 9. Per germline, CDR1 SGHAT and CDR2 FQNNGV. The data were obtained in a study of CD8 T cells in Susac syndrome. Random hexamers were used to reverse transcribe an amount of about 0.45 to 1 ug RNA. TCRdb re-analysed the immunoSEQ multiplex PCR reads in MiXCR, keeping a single row per CDR3 protein. The table has under 150,000 distinct CDR3 sequences, over 80% seen once; the top ten hold 0.51%. The sequenced sample was CD8+ T cells from PBMCs. The TCR sequence derives from a human donor with multiple sclerosis. The chain has TRBV11-2 and TRBJ2-7, with 7 bases aligning to TRBD1. CDR3 region: CASSLGIKDRDSYEQYF. CDR3 bases: TGTGCCAGCAGCTTAGGGATCAAAGACAGGGACTCCTACGAGCAGTACTTC.